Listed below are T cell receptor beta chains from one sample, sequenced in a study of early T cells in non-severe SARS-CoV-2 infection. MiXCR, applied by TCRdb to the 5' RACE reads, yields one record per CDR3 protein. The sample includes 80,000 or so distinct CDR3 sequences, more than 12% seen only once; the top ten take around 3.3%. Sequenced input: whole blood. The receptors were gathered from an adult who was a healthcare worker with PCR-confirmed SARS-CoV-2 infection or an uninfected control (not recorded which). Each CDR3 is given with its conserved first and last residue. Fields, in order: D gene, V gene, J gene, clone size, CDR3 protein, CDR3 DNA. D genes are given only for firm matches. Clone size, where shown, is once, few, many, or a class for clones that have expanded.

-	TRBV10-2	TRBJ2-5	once	CASSEGLYQETQYF	TGCGCCAGCAGTGAAGGCTTATACCAAGAGACCCAGTACTTC
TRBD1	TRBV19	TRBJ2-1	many	CASSTGQGNEQFF	TGTGCCAGTAGTACGGGACAGGGGAATGAGCAGTTCTTC
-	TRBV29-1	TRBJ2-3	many	CSVLPQGVGTDTQYF	TGCAGCGTTCTCCCTCAGGGCGTCGGCACAGATACGCAGTATTTT
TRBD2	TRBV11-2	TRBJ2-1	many	CASSLLAGANEQFF	TGTGCCAGCAGCTTACTAGCGGGAGCCAATGAGCAGTTCTTC
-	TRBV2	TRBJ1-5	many	CASKKGDGNQPQHF	TGTGCCAGCAAAAAGGGTGATGGCAATCAGCCCCAGCATTTT
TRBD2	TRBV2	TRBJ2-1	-	CASSTSGAYNEQFF	TGTGCCAGTTCGACTAGCGGGGCCTACAATGAGCAGTTCTTC
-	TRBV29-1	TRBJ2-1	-	CSVVTALYNEQFF	TGCAGCGTTGTTACCGCTTTGTACAATGAGCAGTTCTTC
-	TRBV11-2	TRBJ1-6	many	CASSLGEGSPLHF	TGTGCCAGCAGCTTAGGGGAGGGCTCACCCCTCCACTTT
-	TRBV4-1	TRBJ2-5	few	CASSQSQETQYF	TGCGCCAGCAGCCAATCTCAAGAGACCCAGTACTTC
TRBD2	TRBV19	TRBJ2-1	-	CASRIPGLGHNEQFF	TGTGCCAGTAGAATTCCGGGACTAGGTCACAATGAGCAGTTCTTC
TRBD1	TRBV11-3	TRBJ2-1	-	CASSSARGSNTEQFF	TGTGCCAGCAGCAGCGCCAGGGGGAGTAATACTGAGCAGTTCTTC
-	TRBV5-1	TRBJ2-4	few	CASFVGPVKTIQYF	TGCGCCAGCTTCGTGGGCCCCGTGAAAACCATTCAGTACTTC
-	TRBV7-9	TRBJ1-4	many	CASSEGHGNEKLFF	TGTGCCAGCAGCGAGGGTCACGGGAATGAAAAACTGTTTTTT
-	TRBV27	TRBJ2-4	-	CASSNRGLLAKNIQYF	TGTGCCAGCAGTAATAGGGGATTACTAGCCAAAAACATTCAGTACTTC
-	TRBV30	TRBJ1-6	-	CAWATGESPLHF	TGTGCCTGGGCGACGGGGGAGTCACCCCTCCACTTT
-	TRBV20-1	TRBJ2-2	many	CSARDGRGDTGELFF	TGCAGTGCTAGAGATGGAAGGGGTGACACCGGGGAGCTGTTTTTT
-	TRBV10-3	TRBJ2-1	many	CAISETRTVYNEQFF	TGTGCCATCAGTGAGACTCGGACGGTTTACAATGAGCAGTTCTTC
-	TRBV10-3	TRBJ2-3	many	CAISESATVATRTDTQYF	TGTGCCATCAGTGAGTCAGCCACTGTAGCGACCCGCACAGATACGCAGTATTTT
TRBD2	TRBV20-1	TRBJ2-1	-	CSAIGGTSGSIDEQFF	TGCAGTGCTATAGGGGGAACTAGCGGGAGTATCGATGAGCAGTTCTTC
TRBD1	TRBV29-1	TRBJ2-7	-	CSVGKIDPGTASRHEQYF	TGCAGCGTTGGGAAGATTGATCCCGGGACAGCCTCCCGCCACGAGCAGTACTTC
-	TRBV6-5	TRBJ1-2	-	CASSYAGGGYGYTF	TGTGCCAGCAGTTACGCCGGAGGGGGCTATGGCTACACCTTC
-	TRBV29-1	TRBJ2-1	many	CSVEVDYRRDNEQFF	TGCAGCGTTGAGGTAGACTACCGGCGAGACAATGAGCAGTTCTTC
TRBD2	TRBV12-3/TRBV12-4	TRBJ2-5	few	CASSLRAGDSETQYF	TGTGCCAGCAGTTTAAGAGCGGGAGACTCGGAGACCCAGTACTTC
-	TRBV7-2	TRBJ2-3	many	CASSFSPKGFSTDTQYF	TGTGCCAGCAGCTTTTCCCCTAAAGGATTCTCCACAGATACGCAGTATTTT
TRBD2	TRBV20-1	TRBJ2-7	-	CSASRTSGKFEQYF	TGCAGTGCTAGTAGGACTAGCGGGAAGTTCGAGCAGTACTTC
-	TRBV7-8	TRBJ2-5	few	CASSPVWAQETQYF	TGTGCCAGCAGCCCCGTTTGGGCTCAAGAGACCCAGTACTTC
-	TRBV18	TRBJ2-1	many	CASSPPGLLGYQLNEQFF	TGTGCCAGCTCACCACCGGGACTGCTTGGTTACCAGCTAAATGAGCAGTTCTTC
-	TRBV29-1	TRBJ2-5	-	CSVEGQETQYF	TGCAGCGTTGAGGGGCAAGAGACCCAGTACTTC
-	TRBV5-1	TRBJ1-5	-	CASSLPPAKPGSNQPQHF	TGCGCCAGCAGCTTGCCTCCAGCAAAACCGGGTAGCAATCAGCCCCAGCATTTT
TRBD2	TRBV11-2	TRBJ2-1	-	CASSQTSGGASEQFF	TGTGCCAGCAGCCAGACTAGCGGGGGGGCCAGTGAGCAGTTCTTC
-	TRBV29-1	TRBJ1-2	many	CSVEGVGGRNYGYTF	TGCAGCGTTGAAGGTGTTGGGGGCAGGAACTATGGCTACACCTTC
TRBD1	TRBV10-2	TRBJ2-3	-	CASSDGQGLDTQYF	TGCGCCAGCAGTGATGGACAGGGCCTAGATACGCAGTATTTT
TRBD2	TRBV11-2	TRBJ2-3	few	CASSLARLAPVTDTQYF	TGTGCCAGCAGCTTAGCCCGACTAGCACCCGTCACAGATACGCAGTATTTT
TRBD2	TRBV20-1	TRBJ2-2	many	CSASRPSGGNTGELFF	TGCAGTGCTAGTAGGCCCAGCGGGGGAAACACCGGGGAGCTGTTTTTT
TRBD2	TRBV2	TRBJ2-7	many	CATTSGSSYEQYF	TGTGCCACCACTAGCGGAAGCTCCTACGAGCAGTACTTC
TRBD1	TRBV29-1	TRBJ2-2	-	CSGTGAAGELFF	TGCAGCGGTACAGGGGCGGCCGGGGAGCTGTTTTTT
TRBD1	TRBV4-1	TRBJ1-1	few	CASSPRQGADTEAFF	TGCGCCAGCAGCCCCAGACAGGGGGCGGACACTGAAGCTTTCTTT
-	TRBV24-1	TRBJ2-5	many	CAKRTETQYF	TGTGCCAAGCGAACCGAGACCCAGTACTTC
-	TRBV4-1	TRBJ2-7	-	CASSQNPLGVIYEQYF	TGCGCCAGCAGCCAGAACCCCTTGGGAGTCATCTACGAGCAGTACTTC